The clone carrying this T cell receptor (beta chain) was picked up many times. Its specificity is not known. TCRbeta library construction was performed incorporating unique molecular identifiers. TCRdb reprocessed the PCR reads via MiXCR and lists one record per CDR3 protein. The sample carries 670,000 or so distinct CDR3 sequences, about 12% recorded once. Between the trimmed V and J ends, which lost 3 bases and 6 bases, there was a span of 22 bases. Germline CDR1 SGHDT, CDR2 YYEEEE. This CDR3 spans 16 amino acids. These data come from a study of T-cell reconstitution after alpha-beta-depleted transplantation in children. Overall study findings and caveats: Diversity of TCRbeta at day 60 was high in some patients, arising from surviving recipient T cells and thymic progenitors. Several hundred rapidly expanded clones from non-depleted graft cells reportedly supplied alpha-beta T cells about two months post-transplant. One year after transplant, T-cell counts and diversity came mostly from newly produced T cells.

Sequencing was performed on PBMCs, taken before TCRalphabeta/CD19-depleted stem cell transplant. The rearrangement uses TRBV5-6 and TRBJ2-7, with TRBD2 as a possible D gene (6 bases). This sequence was found in a girl aged 2-15 years with congenital amegakaryocytic thrombocytopenia, due to receive a stem cell transplant. The CDR3 region is CASSSLVTSSFAEQYF. The CDR3 region has the DNA TGTGCCAGCAGCTCATTGGTTACTAGCTCGTTCGCCGAGCAGTACTTC.